This entry is about one T cell receptor beta chain. The target antigen is unknown. The CDR3 sequence is 14 residues long. V lost 3 bases and J lost 7, with 16 bases in between. Per germline, CDR1 KGHSH and CDR2 LQKENI. Investigators reverse transcribed all isolated RNA, so they sequenced expressed TCRB transcripts. This table comes from immunoSEQ multiplex PCR, and its TCRdb copy is limited to in-frame clones, with some not included. The repertoire includes some 180,000 clones, approximately 13% of them detected once, and approximately 0.64% sits in the top ten. Using CD45RO/CCR7/CD25/CD127/CD95/CD27, CD4+ naive, central memory, regulatory and stem cell-like memory cells were sorted. The data belong to a study of beta chain features in type 1 diabetes. Study-level points and caveats: Shorter TCRB CDR3s, moderately but significantly so, marked every one of the four CD4+ subsets in Type 1 diabetes patients. Resolution of whether HLA type affects TCRB rearrangement was not achieved here.

The J gene is TRBJ2-7, the V gene TRBV18, with a tentative D call TRBD1 (6 bases). The clonotype originates from a woman younger than 30 in good health. The sample comprised central memory CD4+ T cells from blood. CDR3 bases: TGTGCCAGCTCACCTCGAGTACAGGGTTCGGAGCAGTACTTC. Translated, it gives CASSPRVQGSEQYF.